A single sample is the source of the 5 T cell receptor beta chains below, sequenced in a study of cytomegalovirus exposure and HLA in healthy donors. The PCR was carried out with 60 Vbeta primers and 13 Jbeta primers. Method: immunoSEQ multiplex PCR; TCRdb's copy keeps in-frame clones and lacks some. The repertoire holds 250,000 or so clones, with more than 75% as singletons. Sequencing input: PBMCs. Receptors were obtained from a human donor in good health.

J is TRBJ2-7 and V is TRBV5-6; 9 bases agree with TRBD2. CDR1 and CDR2 (germline): SGHDT, YYEEEE. The CDR3 extends over 15 amino acids. The junction had 6 bases not matched to a gene; V was cut back by 1 base and J by 4 bases. CDR3 sequence: CASSLLAGESYEQYF. The CDR3 DNA reads as TGTGCCAGCAGCTTGTTAGCGGGAGAGAGTTACGAGCAGTACTTC.

This clone appeared a single time. This sequence joins TRBV6-6 and TRBJ2-1; TRBD1 matches at 11 bases. V lost 7 bases and J lost 8; bases outside the gene matches: 7. CDR3 length: 14 residues. Germline V CDR1 and CDR2: MNHNY, SVGAGI (reference sequence). The CDR3 sequence: CASTIGQGAYEQFF. The CDR3 DNA reads TGTGCCAGCACCATAGGACAGGGGGCCTATGAGCAGTTCTTC.

V gene TRBV6-4 combines with J gene TRBJ2-7; 7 bases align to TRBD1. Looked up from germline, CDR1 is MRHNA and CDR2 is SNTAGT. The trim removed 4 bases at V and 4 bases at J, leaving 10 bases unmatched. The CDR3 sequence is 15 residues long. The CDR3 DNA reads TGTGCCAGCAGTGCACCGACAGGGAAACAATACGAGCAGTACTTC. Translated, it gives CASSAPTGKQYEQYF.

This sequence joins TRBV7-9 and TRBJ2-2; the D gene is possibly TRBD2 (5 bases). Germline CDR1 is SEHNR and CDR2 is FQNEAQ (reference sequence). This CDR3 comprises 14 residues. Deletions cut 1 base from V and 4 bases from J, with 7 bases between. CDR3 nucleotide sequence: TGTGCCAGCAGCTTAGTGCGGGCCACCGGGGAGCTGTTTTTT. It is translated as CASSLVRATGELFF.

The V and J genes are TRBV27 and TRBJ2-7, with a weak D call TRBD1 (6 bases). Trimming removed 1 base at V and 6 bases at J, with 13 bases between. CDR1 is MNHEY, CDR2 SMNVEV, per germline (reference sequence). CDR3 length: 14 residues. The CDR3 DNA reads as TGTGCCAGCAGTTTATTTGGGGGCATCGGCGAGCAGTACTTC. It codes for CASSLFGGIGEQYF.